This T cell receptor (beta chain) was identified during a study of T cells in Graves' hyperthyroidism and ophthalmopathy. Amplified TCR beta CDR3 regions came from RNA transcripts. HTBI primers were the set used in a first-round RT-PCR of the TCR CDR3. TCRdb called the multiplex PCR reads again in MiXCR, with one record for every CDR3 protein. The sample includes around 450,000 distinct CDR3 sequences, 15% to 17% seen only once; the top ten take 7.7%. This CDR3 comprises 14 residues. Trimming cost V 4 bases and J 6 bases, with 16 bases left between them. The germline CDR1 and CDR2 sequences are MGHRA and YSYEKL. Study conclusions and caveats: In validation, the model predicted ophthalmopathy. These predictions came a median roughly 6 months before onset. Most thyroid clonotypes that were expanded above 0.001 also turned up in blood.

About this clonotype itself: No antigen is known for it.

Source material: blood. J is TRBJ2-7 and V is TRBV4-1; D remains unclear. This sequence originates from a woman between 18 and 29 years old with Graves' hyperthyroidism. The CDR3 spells CASSRTSGAGEQYF. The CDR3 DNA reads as TGCGCCAGCAGCCGAACGTCGGGTGCTGGCGAGCAGTACTTC.